The 27 T cell receptor beta chains below all came from one sample that was sequenced in a study of response to subunit inactivated influenza vaccine. MiXCR, applied by TCRdb to the RT-PCR reads, yields one record per CDR3 protein. The sample records fewer than 250,000 distinct CDR3 sequences, about an eighth being singletons. The source was CD8+ T cells sorted from PBMCs, collected roughly 5 days after vaccination. The receptors were gathered from a man between 50 and 59 years old who received an inactivated influenza vaccine.

This chain links TRBV7-6 with TRBJ2-3; 12 bases fit TRBD2. Germline CDR1 reads SGHVS; CDR2 reads FNYEAQ. The CDR3 runs to 15 residues. V lost 5 bases to trimming and J lost 8 bases; unmatched junction nucleotides: 8. The CDR3 loop reads CASSGRTSGTSTQYF. The CDR3 DNA is TGTGCCAGCAGCGGACGGACTAGCGGGACGAGTACGCAGTATTTT. The variable domain in full, completed from reference TRBV7-6 and TRBJ2-3, reads GAGVSQSPRYKVTKRGQDVALRCDPISGHVSLYWYRQALGQGPEFLTYFNYEAQQDKSGLPNDRFSAERPEGSISTLTIQRTEQRDSAMYRCASSGRTSGTSTQYFGPGTRLTVL.

This clonotype turned up a few times. The V call is TRBV4-3, the J call TRBJ2-7, with TRBD2 identical over 8 bases. The CDR3 spans 16 residues. Germline V gives CDR1 LGHNA, CDR2 YSLEER. V shed 0 bases and J 3 bases; nucleotides not matched to a gene: 7. The CDR3 DNA follows: TGCGCCAGCAGCCAAGATTGGTCGGGGGGGCTCTACGAGCAGTACTTC. Translating it yields CASSQDWSGGLYEQYF.

This clonotype was seen at least ten times. This chain connects TRBV27 to TRBJ2-1; 11 bases align to TRBD2. The V gene end was trimmed by 3 bases and the J gene end by 2 bases; junction bases not matched to a gene: 6. Looked up from germline, CDR1 is MNHEY and CDR2 is SMNVEV (reference sequence). The CDR3 runs 17 residues. CDR3 residues: CASSFPQLAGAYNEQFF. The DNA for the CDR3 is TGTGCCAGCAGTTTCCCACAACTAGCGGGAGCCTACAATGAGCAGTTCTTC.

Note on this clonotype: The junction departs from germline at one end; a sequencing error may be responsible. The rearrangement joins TRBV10-3 to TRBJ2-1, with D unresolved. This CDR3 spans 14 amino acids. Per germline, CDR1 ENHRY and CDR2 SYGVKD. CDR3 region: CAISELKDINEKFF. CDR3 nucleotide sequence: TGTGCCATCAGTGAACTAAAAGACATAAATGAGAAGTTCTTC.

The chain couples TRBV28 to TRBJ2-1; the match to TRBD2 covers 12 bases. CDR1 and CDR2 from the germline V gene are MDHEN and SYDVKM. J gave up 5 bases and V 6 bases, and 11 bases lay outside the gene matches. The CDR3 has 17 amino acids. In DNA, the CDR3 is TGTGCCAGCAGGCACCTTGGACTAGCGGGGCCCGACAATGAGCAGTTCTTC. It codes for CASRHLGLAGPDNEQFF.

This clonotype turned up a few times. V is TRBV10-3 and J is TRBJ2-7; D call uncertain. The CDR3 is 11 residues long. Germline CDR1 reads ENHRY; CDR2 reads SYGVKD. V lost 0 bases, J lost 7 bases, and 4 bases lay in between. For the CDR3, the DNA is TGTGCCATCAGTGAGTCTGTAGAGCAGTACTTC. Its protein is CAISESVEQYF.

This chain uses TRBV19 with TRBJ1-1, with D unclear. From germline, CDR1 is LNHDA and CDR2 SQIVND (reference sequence). The length of the CDR3 is 13 residues. V lost 3 bases to trimming and J lost 2 bases, with 7 bases between them. The chain's CDR3 is CASSILPNTEAFF. CDR3 DNA: TGTGCCAGTAGTATTTTGCCCAACACTGAAGCTTTCTTT.

The rearrangement joins TRBV7-8 to TRBJ2-2; perhaps TRBD1 as D (6 bases). Germline V gene sequence: CDR1 SGHVS, CDR2 FQNEAQ. Trimming took off 0 bases at V and 5 bases at J, with 13 bases between the two ends. There are 16 residues in the CDR3. The CDR3 is CASSLASGTTTGELFF. DNA for the CDR3: TGTGCCAGCAGCTTAGCCTCCGGGACAACTACCGGGGAGCTGTTTTTT.

This sequence joins TRBV12-3 or TRBV12-4 and TRBJ2-7; D gene unclear. CDR3 length: 14 residues. V lost 3 bases to trimming and J lost 0 bases, with 9 bases between them. The CDR3 region is CASSFGRNSYEQYF. CDR3 DNA: TGTGCCAGCAGTTTTGGAAGGAACTCCTACGAGCAGTACTTC.

This clonotype was seen a handful of times. This rearrangement joins TRBV29-1 to TRBJ2-5; D uncertain. Germline assignment: CDR1 SQVTM and CDR2 ANQGSEA. Trimming removed 4 bases at V and 5 bases at J, with 8 bases between. The CDR3 length is 11 residues. The CDR3 bases are TGCAGCGTTGTAGGGCTCGAGACCCAGTACTTC. This translates into CSVVGLETQYF.

This clonotype was recorded a few times. The chain carries TRBV29-1 and TRBJ2-3; TRBD1 matches 11 bases. Looked up from germline, CDR1 is SQVTM and CDR2 is ANQGSEA. V was clipped by 4 bases and J by 4 bases; unmatched bases: 4. CDR3 length: 14 residues. CDR3 residues: CSVAGQGAADTQYF. CDR3 nucleotide sequence: TGCAGCGTTGCCGGACAGGGGGCAGCAGATACGCAGTATTTT.

This clonotype has at least ten counts. Because the CDR3's place on the DNA is in doubt, the DNA is left out and the CDR3 is given as listed by TCRdb. The chain joins TRBV6-2 or TRBV6-3 to TRBJ2-7; TRBD2 is taken as the D call from the table, unchecked against the DNA. CDR1 and CDR2 from the germline V gene are MNHEY and SVGEGT. 21 amino acids form the CDR3, both terminal residues included. The CDR3 reads CASSSGLAGLKGEQYFGEQYF.

This clonotype appeared many times. The chain combines TRBV4-1 with TRBJ2-7, with 7 bases aligning to TRBD1. V lost 2 bases to trimming and J lost 4 bases; unmatched junction nucleotides: 2. Looked up from germline, CDR1 is MGHRA and CDR2 is YSYEKL. CDR3 size: 13 residues. The CDR3 DNA follows: TGCGCCAGCAGCCAATGGACAGGATACGAGCAGTACTTC. This codes for CASSQWTGYEQYF.

The chain employs TRBV2 and TRBJ2-1, with a tentative D call TRBD2 (6 bases). Germline V gene lookup returns CDR1 SNHLY and CDR2 FYNNEI. The CDR3 is 15 residues long. Trimming shortened V by 4 bases and J by 5 bases, and 15 bases separated the two germline ends. CDR3 in DNA: TGTGCCAGCAGTGTTGTGGCTAGCGAGAACAATGAGCAGTTCTTC. Residues: CASSVVASENNEQFF.

This rearrangement joins TRBV2 to TRBJ2-1, with 12 bases lining up with TRBD2. V shed 7 bases and J 7 bases; nucleotides not matched to a gene: 8. The CDR3 loop spans 15 amino acids. The V gene's germline CDR1 is SNHLY and CDR2 FYNNEI. CDR3 protein: CASKTGTSGQNEQFF. CDR3 bases: TGTGCCAGCAAAACTGGGACTAGCGGGCAGAATGAGCAGTTCTTC. The whole variable domain, remainder taken from reference TRBV2 and TRBJ2-1, is EPEVTQTPSHQVTQMGQEVILRCVPISNHLYFYWYRQILGQKVEFLVSFYNNEISEKSEIFDDQFSVERPDGSNFTLKIRSTKLEDSAMYFCASKTGTSGQNEQFFGPGTRLTVL.

This clonotype was seen many times. The V call is TRBV20-1, the J call TRBJ2-7; 10 nucleotides match TRBD1. The germline CDR1 and CDR2 sequences are DFQATT and SNEGSKA (reference sequence). V lost 3 bases to trimming and J lost 3 bases; unmatched junction nucleotides: 17. The CDR3 loop spans 18 amino acids. DNA for the CDR3: TGCAGTGCTAGTGAATCCGGGACAGGGGTGGAAAAAATCTACGAGCAGTACTTC. Translated: CSASESGTGVEKIYEQYF.

The chain joins TRBV20-1 to TRBJ2-7, with 13 bases aligning to TRBD2. The CDR3 is made up of 15 amino acids. Germline V gene data show CDR1 as DFQATT and CDR2 as SNEGSKA (reference sequence). J was trimmed by 7 bases and V by 0 bases; bases with no gene match: 6. For the CDR3, the DNA is TGCAGTGCTAGAGAAAGGACTAGCGGGAGTACAGAGCAGTACTTC. Translation gives CSARERTSGSTEQYF.

Comments on this clonotype: One end of the junction is discordant with germline, which a read error may explain. The chain has TRBV24-1 and TRBJ2-3; D may match TRBD1 or TRBD2 (5 bases each). The CDR3 loop spans 15 amino acids. The germline V gene has CDR1 KGHDR and CDR2 SFDVKD. In nucleotides, the CDR3 is TGTGCCACCAGTAATTTTAGGGACAGCACAGATACGCAGTATTTT. It translates to CATSNFRDSTDTQYF.

The chain uses TRBV12-3 or TRBV12-4 and TRBJ1-2; no reliable D call. The CDR3 runs to 15 residues. The ends were cut back, 3 bases at V and 2 bases at J, with 13 bases in the middle. DNA of the CDR3: TGTGCCAGCAGTTTTAATGTGGGAGGCAACTATGGCTACACCTTC. Its protein product is CASSFNVGGNYGYTF.

This clonotype occurred a few times. The chain recombines TRBV4-2 with TRBJ1-2; D is possibly TRBD1 (5 bases). With 3 bases removed from V and 4 bases from J, the gap between germline ends came to 12 bases. Germline CDR1 and CDR2: LGHNA and YNFKEQ. This CDR3 spans 14 amino acids. CDR3 coding DNA: TGTGCCAGCAGCCATCGGGACGGCAGCTATGGCTACACCTTC. Translation: CASSHRDGSYGYTF.

The gene calls are TRBV20-1 and TRBJ2-7, with 10 bases fitting TRBD2. The germline gives CDR1 DFQATT, CDR2 SNEGSKA (reference sequence). The CDR3 extends over 12 amino acids. J lost 6 bases, V lost 2 bases, and 1 base had no gene match. The CDR3 sequence is CSARLAGVEQYF. Here the CDR3 DNA reads TGCAGTGCTAGACTAGCGGGAGTCGAGCAGTACTTC.

This clonotype was seen at least ten times. V usage is TRBV12-3 or TRBV12-4 and J usage is TRBJ2-5; no reliable D call. V dropped 0 bases and J dropped 5 bases, with 10 bases sitting between them. The length of the CDR3 is 14 residues. CDR3 sequence (DNA): TGTGCCAGCAGTTTAGCTAGGGTCGGCGAGACCCAGTACTTC. The encoded protein is CASSLARVGETQYF.

This clonotype was counted between two and nine times. J is TRBJ2-3 and V is TRBV6-1; maybe TRBD2 (6 bases). CDR3 size: 15 residues. V shed 11 bases and J shed 4 bases, with 22 bases lying between them. Germline loops: CDR1 MNHNS, CDR2 SASEGT. This CDR3 is CASAAPFSGADTQYF. The CDR3 bases are TGTGCCTCCGCAGCCCCTTTTTCGGGGGCAGATACGCAGTATTTT.

This clonotype was seen only a few times. V and J are TRBV29-1 and TRBJ2-5; 10 bases align to TRBD2. This CDR3 is built from 17 residues. Germline values: CDR1 SQVTM, CDR2 ANQGSEA. Trimming removed 1 base from V and 2 bases from J; junction bases left unmatched: 10. The CDR3 reads CSVEVAGGRFPQETQYF. CDR3 bases: TGCAGCGTTGAAGTAGCGGGAGGTCGTTTTCCTCAAGAGACCCAGTACTTC.

This clonotype was seen a handful of times. The chain employs TRBV30 and TRBJ2-1; 8 bases fit TRBD2. V was pared by 8 bases and J by 2 bases, with 8 bases of the junction left unmatched. The CDR3 is 14 residues long. Germline V gene lookup returns CDR1 GTSNPN and CDR2 SVGIG (reference sequence). The CDR3 DNA follows: TGTGCCCACGTAGCGGGACTAGCCTACAATGAGCAGTTCTTC. Its protein product is CAHVAGLAYNEQFF.

This CDR3 is CASSLVEREMKFYNEQFF. The CDR3, as DNA: TGTGCCAGCAGCCTAGTGGAGCGGGAGATGAAGTTTTACAATGAGCAGTTCTTC. J is TRBJ2-1 and V is TRBV11-2; 8 nucleotides line up with TRBD2. Unmatched junction bases numbered 16, after V lost 5 bases and J lost 4 bases. This CDR3 comprises 18 residues. Germline V gene lookup returns CDR1 SGHAT and CDR2 FQNNGV.

J is TRBJ1-4 and V is TRBV4-1; 7 nucleotides match TRBD1. Per the germline V gene, CDR1 is MGHRA and CDR2 is YSYEKL. This CDR3 is 15 amino acids long. J was trimmed by 5 bases and V by 1 base; bases with no gene match: 4. The CDR3 is CASSQVGTENEKLFF. The CDR3 nucleotides read TGCGCCAGCAGCCAAGTCGGGACAGAAAATGAAAAACTGTTTTTT.